This record concerns one T cell receptor (beta chain) sequence. The assay was carried out at the deep level. Sequencing used immunoSEQ multiplex PCR; TCRdb keeps in-frame clones, though not all of them. The table records approximately 2.4 million clones, almost 96% of them present only once. The data were obtained in a study of shared clonotypes between healthy human individuals. Germline V gives CDR1 SGHNT, CDR2 YENEEA. V was pared by 0 bases and J by 9 bases, with 6 bases between. CDR3 length: 12 residues. All donors qualified as healthy HIV-negative adults and had experienced no recent acute infections or vaccinations. Into CD45RA+ naive and CD45RA-negative memory subsets, the CD4+ cells were split.

Sample: naive CD4+ T cells sorted from blood. Subset defined: CD45RA+ positively selected. The TCR comes from a man aged 18 to 29 in good health. This rearrangement joins TRBV11-3 to TRBJ2-1; no firm D call. CDR3: CASSLDQGEQFF. CDR3 DNA sequence: TGTGCCAGCAGCTTAGACCAAGGTGAGCAGTTCTTC.